This T cell receptor beta chain was identified during a study of blood T cells in healthy people across ages. Only a few counts were recorded for this clonotype. The antigen is not known. The CDR3 extends over 22 amino acids. In germline, CDR1 is SGHTA, CDR2 FQGTGA. Unmatched junction bases numbered 24, after V lost 4 bases and J lost 0 bases. With a J-beta primer mix and a sample-barcoded 5' primer, a second PCR ran about 7 to 11 cycles. Every molecule of cDNA carried a tag from a template-switch adaptor with 12 random nucleotides. TCRdb used MiXCR to reprocess the 5' RACE reads, holding one entry per CDR3 protein. Here the sample spans roughly 570,000 distinct CDR3 sequences, about 25% being singletons. General study points: Both naive CD4+ cell counts and diversity were greater in long-lived donors than in aged donors.

V usage is TRBV7-3 and J usage is TRBJ1-5, with 7 positions matching TRBD1. What was sequenced was blood. This TCR derives from a woman between 70 and 85 years old in good health. CDR3 bases: TGTGCCAGCAGCTCCAAGAAAAGGTTGGGACAGATTGAGGGCAATAGCAATCAGCCCCAGCATTTT. It codes for CASSSKKRLGQIEGNSNQPQHF.